The next 12 T cell receptor beta chains were all read from a single sample in a study of T cells in localized non-small cell lung cancer. Generated by immunoSEQ multiplex PCR, the TCRdb table keeps only in-frame clones and is missing some. The sample has approximately 30,000 clones, more than 75% seen once; the top ten hold around 3.9%. The source was peripheral blood, collected before any cancer treatment. The receptors stem from a male donor aged 60 or over with stage III lung adenocarcinoma.

The chain recombines TRBV18 with TRBJ1-5, with D uncertain. The CDR3 sequence is 14 residues long. The germline CDR1 and CDR2 sequences are KGHSH and LQKENI. V lost 6 bases and J lost 0, with 9 bases in between. CDR3 DNA sequence: TGTGCCAGCTCCCCATTAGATAGCAATCAGCCCCAGCATTTT. Its translation is CASSPLDSNQPQHF.

CDR3 in amino acids: CASSPVGAGAFF. The CDR3 DNA is TGTGCCAGCTCACCAGTGGGAGCGGGAGCTTTCTTT. The gene calls are TRBV18 and TRBJ1-1, with D unclear. The CDR3 consists of 12 residues. V lost 2 bases and J 10 bases, leaving 11 bases between the germline ends. Per germline, CDR1 KGHSH and CDR2 LQKENI.

The V call is TRBV5-1, the J call TRBJ1-2; D gene ambiguous. Trimming removed 0 bases from V and 3 bases from J, with 6 bases in between. From germline, CDR1 is SGHRS and CDR2 YFSETQ. The CDR3 has 13 amino acids. CDR3 protein: CASSLGEDYGYTF. The CDR3 bases are TGCGCCAGCAGCTTGGGGGAAGACTATGGCTACACCTTC.

This chain connects TRBV5-6 to TRBJ2-3; a possible D gene is TRBD2 (6 bases). Looked up from germline, CDR1 is SGHDT and CDR2 is YYEEEE. V lost 4 bases and J 0 bases, leaving 15 bases between the germline ends. The CDR3 is 16 residues long. The CDR3 nucleotides are TGTGCCAGCAGCCCCGGGTGGGGGACTAGCACAGATACGCAGTATTTT. Translating it yields CASSPGWGTSTDTQYF.

CDR3: CASSFTSGGAPRSAGELFF. The CDR3 nucleotides are TGTGCCAGCAGCTTTACTAGCGGGGGGGCCCCCCGAAGTGCCGGGGAGCTGTTTTTT. The rearrangement uses TRBV11-2 and TRBJ2-2, with 13 positions matching TRBD2. CDR1 is SGHAT, CDR2 FQNNGV, per germline. The CDR3 extends over 19 amino acids. V was clipped by 3 bases and J by 6 bases; unmatched bases: 13.

This chain connects TRBV10-3 to TRBJ1-5, with 8 positions matching TRBD1. With 1 base clipped from V and 4 bases from J, the junction kept 3 bases outside the gene matches. Germline V gene sequence: CDR1 ENHRY, CDR2 SYGVKD. The CDR3 is 15 residues long. The CDR3 DNA reads as TGTGCCATCAGTGAGTTGGGACAGGCTAATCAGCCCCAGCATTTT. Amino acid sequence: CAISELGQANQPQHF.

This clone showed up just a few times. V and J are TRBV7-9 and TRBJ2-7; tentatively, D is TRBD1 (6 bases). V was pared by 4 bases and J by 4 bases, with 11 bases between. The germline CDR1 and CDR2 sequences are SEHNR and FQNEAQ (reference sequence). This CDR3 spans 13 amino acids. CDR3 DNA: TGTGCCAGCAGCTCGTCAGGGGTTTACGAGCAGTACTTC. Its protein product is CASSSSGVYEQYF.

This chain connects TRBV5-1 to TRBJ2-6; a weak D match, TRBD2 (7 bases). Germline CDR1 reads SGHRS; CDR2 reads YFSETQ. There are 16 residues in the CDR3. V lost 7 bases and J lost 4, with 18 bases in between. Written as DNA, the CDR3 is TGCGCCAGCTGGGGTAGGGGGGGGGCAGGGGCCAACGTCCTGACTTTC. It encodes CASWGRGGAGANVLTF. Drawing the rest from reference TRBV5-1 and TRBJ2-6, the complete variable domain is KAGVTQTPRYLIKTRGQQVTLSCSPISGHRSVSWYQQTPGQGLQFLFEYFSETQRNKGNFPGRFSGRQFSNSRSEMNVSTLELGDSALYLCASWGRGGAGANVLTFGAGSRLTVL.

The V call is TRBV2, the J call TRBJ1-3; D is unclear. This CDR3 has 14 amino acids. Per germline, CDR1 SNHLY and CDR2 FYNNEI. Trimming took 7 bases from V and 4 from J, leaving 14 bases between them. The CDR3 spells CASTPSLSGNTIYF. The CDR3 DNA reads TGTGCCAGCACACCTTCGCTATCGGGAAACACCATATATTTT.

The V call is TRBV7-2, the J call TRBJ1-1; D call uncertain. V was pared by 1 base and J by 1 base, with 7 bases between. The V gene's germline CDR1 is SGHTA and CDR2 FQGNSA. CDR3 size: 14 residues. CDR3 DNA sequence: TGTGCCAGCAGCTTAGTATCAGGGAACACTGAAGCTTTCTTT. This gives the protein CASSLVSGNTEAFF.

The rearrangement joins TRBV7-2 to TRBJ2-7; TRBD2 matches 11 bases. V trimming: 4 bases; J trimming: 0 bases; junction bases outside the gene matches: 5. Germline-derived CDR1 and CDR2 are SGHTA and FQGNSA. The CDR3 contains 16 residues. The CDR3 bases are TGTGCCAGCAGCTCGCTAGCGGGGGGCCTCTCCTACGAGCAGTACTTC. Translating gives CASSSLAGGLSYEQYF.

CDR3 in amino acids: CSVGGDKSFTGELFF. CDR3 DNA sequence: TGCAGCGTTGGGGGGGACAAAAGTTTCACCGGGGAGCTGTTTTTT. This chain uses TRBV29-1 with TRBJ2-2; D may be TRBD1 or TRBD2 (6 bases each). The CDR3 has 15 residues. V gave up 4 bases and J gave up 4 bases, with 16 bases separating them. From germline, CDR1 is SQVTM and CDR2 ANQGSEA.